Each of the 11 T cell receptor beta chains below was sequenced from the same sample in a study of Graves' ophthalmopathy and Graves' hyperthyroidism. Transcripts of RNA were the source for amplifying TCR beta CDR3 regions. An initial RT-PCR round employing HTBI primers preceded a second-round multiplex PCR. TCRdb re-called the multiplex PCR reads through MiXCR, storing one row per CDR3 protein. The sample holds a few hundred thousand distinct CDR3 sequences, about a sixth seen once. Sequencing was performed on peripheral blood. The receptors were gathered from an adult man with Graves' ophthalmopathy.

The chain has TRBV19 and TRBJ2-5; D gene uncertain. This CDR3 is built from 14 residues. Germline V gene data show CDR1 as LNHDA and CDR2 as SQIVND (reference sequence). The V and J ends lost 3 bases and 3 bases respectively, with 11 bases between them. The CDR3 sequence is CASSIEVREETQYF. The CDR3 DNA follows: TGTGCCAGTAGTATTGAGGTCAGAGAAGAGACCCAGTACTTC.

This clonotype appeared many times. V gene TRBV12-3 or TRBV12-4 combines with J gene TRBJ1-6; a weak D match, TRBD1 (6 bases). The CDR3 sequence is 15 residues long. The ends were cut back, 3 bases at V and 8 bases at J, with 14 bases in the middle. CDR3 in DNA: TGTGCCAGCAGTTTTATTGCGGCAGGGGATTCACCCCTCCACTTT. It codes for CASSFIAAGDSPLHF.

This clonotype has a handful of counts. This may arise from a read error, as a much more abundant clone is one base away. This chain joins TRBV19 and TRBJ1-2; maybe TRBD1 (6 bases). In germline, CDR1 is LNHDA, CDR2 SQIVND (reference sequence). The CDR3 is made up of 11 amino acids. The CDR3: CALWGAYDYTF. CDR3 in DNA: TGTGCCCTGTGGGGGGCCTATGACTACACCTTC.

This clonotype was observed many times. This CDR3 is CASSHQQMNTEAFF. CDR3 in DNA: TGTGCCAGCAGCCATCAACAAATGAACACTGAAGCTTTCTTT. The genes are TRBV4-2 and TRBJ1-1, with D uncertain. The V end lost 3 bases, the J end lost 0 bases, and 8 bases lay between the germline ends. The germline V gene has CDR1 LGHNA and CDR2 YNFKEQ. This CDR3 spans 14 amino acids.

This clonotype has a count of ten or more. The genes are TRBV6-5 and TRBJ2-2; D call uncertain. This CDR3 has 14 residues. Germline CDR1 reads MNHEY; CDR2 reads SVGAGI. Between the trimmed V and J ends, which lost 6 bases and 2 bases, there was a span of 10 bases. The CDR3 region has the DNA TGTGCCAGCAGCCGGGCCATTAACACCGGGGAGCTGTTTTTT. Its protein product is CASSRAINTGELFF.

The chain employs TRBV12-3 or TRBV12-4 and TRBJ1-5, with D perhaps TRBD1 (5 bases). The CDR3 is 13 residues long. The V gene lost 8 bases and the J gene lost 10 bases, with 18 bases spanning the gap. The CDR3 nucleotides read TGTGCCAGCCGCACGGGGGAAATCAGCCCCCAGCATTTT. This translates into CASRTGEISPQHF.

The sample holds many counts of this clonotype. This sequence joins TRBV2 and TRBJ1-5, with D perhaps matching TRBD1 (6 bases). V was shortened by 7 bases and J by 0 bases, with 13 bases between the two germline ends. Germline lookup yields CDR1 SNHLY and CDR2 FYNNEI. The CDR3 sequence is 15 residues long. CDR3 amino acids: CASTIDRFSNQPQHF. CDR3 coding DNA: TGTGCCAGCACCATAGACAGGTTTAGCAATCAGCCCCAGCATTTT.

With regard to this clonotype: This may be a read error, as it is one base from a much larger clone. The chain recombines TRBV18 with TRBJ1-1, with D uncertain. The CDR3 spans 13 residues. Germline V gives CDR1 KGHSH, CDR2 LQKENI. V gave up 5 bases and J gave up 6 bases, with 13 bases separating them. The CDR3 nucleotides read TGTGCCAGCTCATATTCGGATGAGGCTGAAGCTTTCTTT. Translation gives CASSYSDEAEAFF.

The gene calls are TRBV28 and TRBJ2-5, with TRBD2 matching 12 bases. The CDR3 contains 18 residues. V was pared by 4 bases and J by 5 bases, with 14 bases of the junction left unmatched. Looked up from germline, CDR1 is MDHEN and CDR2 is SYDVKM. The DNA of the CDR3 is TGTGCCAGCAGTTCAATATCACAACTAGCGGGAGGATGGGAGACCCAGTACTTC. Translated, it gives CASSSISQLAGGWETQYF.

The rearrangement joins TRBV20-1 to TRBJ2-1, with D tentatively TRBD2 (6 bases). CDR3 length: 12 amino acids. From germline, CDR1 is DFQATT and CDR2 SNEGSKA (reference sequence). The V gene lost 6 bases and the J gene lost 8 bases, with 14 bases spanning the gap. The chain's CDR3 is CSAGGEDDEQFF. DNA for the CDR3: TGCAGTGCGGGGGGAGAGGACGATGAGCAGTTCTTC.

In its sample, this clonotype was seen many times. The chain carries TRBV20-1 and TRBJ1-1; no clear D gene. Trimming removed 0 bases from V and 1 base from J, with 12 bases in between. From germline, CDR1 is DFQATT and CDR2 SNEGSKA (reference sequence). This CDR3 has 15 amino acids. CDR3 nucleotides: TGCAGTGCTAGAGACCGGGAAGGCGCGAACACTGAAGCTTTCTTT. Its protein product is CSARDREGANTEAFF.